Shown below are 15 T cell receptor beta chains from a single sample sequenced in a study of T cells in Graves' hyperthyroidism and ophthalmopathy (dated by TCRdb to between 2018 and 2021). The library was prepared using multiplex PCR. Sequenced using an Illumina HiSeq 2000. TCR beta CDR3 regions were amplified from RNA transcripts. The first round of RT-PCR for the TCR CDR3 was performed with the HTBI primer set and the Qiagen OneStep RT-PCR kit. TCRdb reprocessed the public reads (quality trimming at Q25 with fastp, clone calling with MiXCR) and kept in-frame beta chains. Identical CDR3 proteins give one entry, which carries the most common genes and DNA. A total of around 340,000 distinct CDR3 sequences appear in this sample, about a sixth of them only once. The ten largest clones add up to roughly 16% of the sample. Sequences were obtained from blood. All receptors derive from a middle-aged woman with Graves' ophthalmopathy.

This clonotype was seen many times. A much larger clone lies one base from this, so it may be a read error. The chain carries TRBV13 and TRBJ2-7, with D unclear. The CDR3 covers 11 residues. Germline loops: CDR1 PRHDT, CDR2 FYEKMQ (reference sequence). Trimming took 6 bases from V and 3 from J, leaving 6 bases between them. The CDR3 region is CASSKGYEQYF. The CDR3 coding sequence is TGTGCCAGCAGTAAAGGCTACGAGCAGTACTTC.

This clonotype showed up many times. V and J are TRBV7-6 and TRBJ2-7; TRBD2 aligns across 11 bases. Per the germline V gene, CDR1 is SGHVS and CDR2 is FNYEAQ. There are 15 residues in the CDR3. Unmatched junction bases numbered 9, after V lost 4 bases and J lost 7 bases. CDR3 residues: CASSYIAGGPGEQYF. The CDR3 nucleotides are TGTGCCAGCAGCTATATAGCGGGAGGGCCGGGGGAGCAGTACTTC.

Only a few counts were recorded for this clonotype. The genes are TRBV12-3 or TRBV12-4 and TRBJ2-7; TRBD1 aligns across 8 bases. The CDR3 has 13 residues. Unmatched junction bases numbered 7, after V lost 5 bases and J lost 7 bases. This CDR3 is CASSLDRAREQYF. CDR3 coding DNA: TGTGCCAGCAGTCTGGACAGGGCGCGTGAGCAGTACTTC.

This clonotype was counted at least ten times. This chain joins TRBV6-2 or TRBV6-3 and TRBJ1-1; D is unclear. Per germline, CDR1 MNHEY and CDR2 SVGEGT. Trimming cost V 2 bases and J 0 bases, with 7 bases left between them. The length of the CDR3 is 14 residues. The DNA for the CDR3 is TGTGCCAGCAGTTACCAGGCTATGAACACTGAAGCTTTCTTT. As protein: CASSYQAMNTEAFF.

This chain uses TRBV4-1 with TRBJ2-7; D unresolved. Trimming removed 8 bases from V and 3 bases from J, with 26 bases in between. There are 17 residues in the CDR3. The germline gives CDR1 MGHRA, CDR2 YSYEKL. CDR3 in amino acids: CASGYPGPFFPLYEQYF. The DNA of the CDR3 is TGCGCCAGCGGTTACCCCGGACCGTTTTTTCCTCTCTACGAGCAGTACTTC.

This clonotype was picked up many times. CDR3 protein: CASSRKTGLGNYEQYF. CDR3 nucleotides: TGTGCCAGCAGTCGCAAGACAGGGTTGGGTAACTACGAGCAGTACTTC. The J gene is TRBJ2-7, the V gene TRBV27; 7 bases agree with TRBD1. The CDR3 is 16 amino acids. Germline V gene lookup returns CDR1 MNHEY and CDR2 SMNVEV (reference sequence). The V gene end was trimmed by 5 bases and the J gene end by 3 bases; junction bases not matched to a gene: 13.

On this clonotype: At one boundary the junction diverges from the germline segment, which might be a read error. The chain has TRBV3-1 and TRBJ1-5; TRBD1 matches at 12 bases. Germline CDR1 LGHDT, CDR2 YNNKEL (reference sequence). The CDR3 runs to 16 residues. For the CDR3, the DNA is TGTACCAGCAGCCAAGATGGGACAGGGGGCTGGAAGCCCCAGCATTTT. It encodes CTSSQDGTGGWKPQHF.

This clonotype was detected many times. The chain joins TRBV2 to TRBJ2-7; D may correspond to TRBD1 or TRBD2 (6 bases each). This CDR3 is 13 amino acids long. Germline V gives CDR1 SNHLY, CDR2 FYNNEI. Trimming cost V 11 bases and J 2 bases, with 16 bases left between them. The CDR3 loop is CAGVTGDTYEQYF. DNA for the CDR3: TGTGCCGGCGTTACGGGGGACACCTACGAGCAGTACTTC.

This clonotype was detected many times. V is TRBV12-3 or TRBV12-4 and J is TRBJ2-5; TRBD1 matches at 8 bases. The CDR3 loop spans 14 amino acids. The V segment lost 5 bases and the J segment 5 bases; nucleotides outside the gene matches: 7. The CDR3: CASSPDRGRETQYF. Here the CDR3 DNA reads TGTGCCAGCAGTCCTGACAGGGGTCGGGAGACCCAGTACTTC.

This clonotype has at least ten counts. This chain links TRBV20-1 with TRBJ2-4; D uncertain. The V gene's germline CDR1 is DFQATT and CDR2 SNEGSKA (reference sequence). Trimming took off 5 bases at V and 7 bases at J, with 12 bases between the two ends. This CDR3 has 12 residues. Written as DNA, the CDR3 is TGCAGTGCTCTGGACGTATTGAACATTCAGTACTTC. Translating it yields CSALDVLNIQYF.

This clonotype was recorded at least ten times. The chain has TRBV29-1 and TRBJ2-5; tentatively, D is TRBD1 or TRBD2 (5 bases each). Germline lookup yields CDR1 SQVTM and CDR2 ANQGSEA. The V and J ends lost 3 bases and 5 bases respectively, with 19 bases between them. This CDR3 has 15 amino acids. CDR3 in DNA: TGCAGCGTTGATGCATCTTGGGGGTTCCGGGAGACCCAGTACTTC. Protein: CSVDASWGFRETQYF.

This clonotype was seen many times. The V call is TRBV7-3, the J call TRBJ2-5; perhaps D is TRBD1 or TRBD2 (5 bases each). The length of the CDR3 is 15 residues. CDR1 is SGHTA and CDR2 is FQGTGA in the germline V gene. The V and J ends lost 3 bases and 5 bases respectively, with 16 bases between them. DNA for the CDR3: TGTGCCAGCAGCTTCGACAGCGGTCCCGGGGAGACCCAGTACTTC. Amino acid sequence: CASSFDSGPGETQYF.

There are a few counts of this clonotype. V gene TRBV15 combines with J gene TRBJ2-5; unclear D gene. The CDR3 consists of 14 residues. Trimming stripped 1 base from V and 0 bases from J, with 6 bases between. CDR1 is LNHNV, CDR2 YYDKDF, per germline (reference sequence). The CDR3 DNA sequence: TGTGCCACCAGCAGAGCGACTTACCAAGAGACCCAGTACTTC. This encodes CATSRATYQETQYF.

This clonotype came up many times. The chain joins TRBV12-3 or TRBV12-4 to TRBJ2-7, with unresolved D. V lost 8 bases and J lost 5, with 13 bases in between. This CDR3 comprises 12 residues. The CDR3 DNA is TGTGCCAGCGGGTCTAACCCGGACGAGCAGTACTTC. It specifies CASGSNPDEQYF.

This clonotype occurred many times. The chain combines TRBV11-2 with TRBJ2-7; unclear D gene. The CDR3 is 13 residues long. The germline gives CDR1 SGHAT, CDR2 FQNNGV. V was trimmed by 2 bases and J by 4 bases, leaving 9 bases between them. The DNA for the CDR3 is TGTGCCAGCAGCTTATTTCGATATTACGAGCAGTACTTC. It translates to CASSLFRYYEQYF.